The T cell receptor (beta chain) described here comes from a study of regulatory T cells in long-lasting Graves disease. Time point described: newly diagnosed GD, antithyroid drugs for less than 3 months. With RNA extracted from PBMCs as input, the TCR library was made. This clonotype has just a few counts. V lost 2 bases and J 1 base, leaving 17 bases between the germline ends. Germline lookup yields CDR1 SQVTM and CDR2 ANQGSEA. The CDR3 is 16 amino acids. TCR beta libraries were built with iRepertoire HTBI primers and Arm-PCR of CDR3 regions. TCRdb re-called the multiplex PCR reads with MiXCR, one entry per CDR3 protein. The sample holds over 500,000 distinct CDR3 sequences, approximately 15% seen once. In addition, the sample was reused for a study of T cells in Graves' hyperthyroidism and ophthalmopathy. That paper states: Exclusion followed for patients with uncontrolled infection, other autoimmune disease, pregnancy or lactation.

The specimen was peripheral blood mononuclear cells (PBMCs), collected at new diagnosis, from a patient treated with antithyroid drugs. This chain connects TRBV29-1 to TRBJ2-5, with D perhaps matching TRBD2 (7 bases). The sequence came from a woman aged 25 to 39 with Graves disease. The CDR3 is CSVENRGGAFQETQYF. CDR3 DNA sequence: TGCAGCGTTGAAAATCGCGGGGGCGCTTTCCAAGAGACCCAGTACTTC.